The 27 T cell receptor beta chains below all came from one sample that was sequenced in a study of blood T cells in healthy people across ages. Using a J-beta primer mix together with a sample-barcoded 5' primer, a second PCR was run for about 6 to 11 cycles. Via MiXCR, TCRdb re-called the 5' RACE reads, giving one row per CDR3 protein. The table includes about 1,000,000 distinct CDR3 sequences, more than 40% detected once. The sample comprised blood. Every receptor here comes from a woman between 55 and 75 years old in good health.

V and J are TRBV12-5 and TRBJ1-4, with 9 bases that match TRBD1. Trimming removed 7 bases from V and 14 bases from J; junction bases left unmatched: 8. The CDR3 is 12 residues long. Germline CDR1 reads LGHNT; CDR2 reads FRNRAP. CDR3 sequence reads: CASASGTGMLFF. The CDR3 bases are TGTGCTAGTGCCTCCGGGACAGGGATGCTGTTTTTT.

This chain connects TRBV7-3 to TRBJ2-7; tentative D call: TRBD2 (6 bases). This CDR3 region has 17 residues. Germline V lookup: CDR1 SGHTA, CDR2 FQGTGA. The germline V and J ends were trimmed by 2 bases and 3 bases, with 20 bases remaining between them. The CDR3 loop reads CASSLPGERTGIYEQYF. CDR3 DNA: TGTGCCAGCAGCTTACCGGGAGAGAGGACGGGGATCTACGAGCAGTACTTC.

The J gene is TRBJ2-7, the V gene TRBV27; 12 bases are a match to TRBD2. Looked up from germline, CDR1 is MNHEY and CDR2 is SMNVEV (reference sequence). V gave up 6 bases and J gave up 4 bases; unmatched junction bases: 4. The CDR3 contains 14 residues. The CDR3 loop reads CASSVLAGGYEQYF. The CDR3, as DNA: TGTGCCAGCAGCGTGCTAGCGGGGGGGTACGAGCAGTACTTC.

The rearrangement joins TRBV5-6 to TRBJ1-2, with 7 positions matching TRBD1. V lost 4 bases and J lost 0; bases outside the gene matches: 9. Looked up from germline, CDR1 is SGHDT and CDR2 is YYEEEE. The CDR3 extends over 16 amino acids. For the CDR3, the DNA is TGTGCCAGCAGCCCGGAGGGGACAGCCTCTAACTATGGCTACACCTTC. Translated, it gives CASSPEGTASNYGYTF. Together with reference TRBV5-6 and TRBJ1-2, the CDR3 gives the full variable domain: DAGVTQSPTHLIKTRGQQVTLRCSPKSGHDTVSWYQQALGQGPQFIFQYYEEEERQRGNFPDRFSGHQFPNYSSELNVNALLLGDSALYLCASSPEGTASNYGYTFGSGTRLTVV.

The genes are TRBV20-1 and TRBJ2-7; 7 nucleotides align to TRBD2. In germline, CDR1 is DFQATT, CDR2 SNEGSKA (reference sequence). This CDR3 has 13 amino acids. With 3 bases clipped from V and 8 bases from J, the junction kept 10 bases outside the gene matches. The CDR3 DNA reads TGCAGTGCTAGGACGGGAGGATCTACGCAGCAGTACTTC. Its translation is CSARTGGSTQQYF.

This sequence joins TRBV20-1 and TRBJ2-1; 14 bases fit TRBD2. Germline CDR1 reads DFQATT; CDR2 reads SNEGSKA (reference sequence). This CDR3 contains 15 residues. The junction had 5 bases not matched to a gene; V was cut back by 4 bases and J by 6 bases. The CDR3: CSANRLAGGANEQFF. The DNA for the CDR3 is TGCAGTGCTAACCGACTAGCGGGAGGGGCCAATGAGCAGTTCTTC.

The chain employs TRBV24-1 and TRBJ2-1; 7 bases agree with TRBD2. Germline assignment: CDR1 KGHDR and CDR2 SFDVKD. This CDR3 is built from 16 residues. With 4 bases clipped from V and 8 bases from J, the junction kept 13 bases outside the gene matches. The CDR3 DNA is TGTGCCACCAGTGACCCTCAGGCGGGAGTGGTAGATGAGCAGTTCTTC. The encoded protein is CATSDPQAGVVDEQFF.

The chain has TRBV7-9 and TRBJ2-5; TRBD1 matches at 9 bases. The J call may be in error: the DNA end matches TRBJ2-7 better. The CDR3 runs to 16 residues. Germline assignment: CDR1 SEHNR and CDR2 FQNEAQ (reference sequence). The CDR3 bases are TGTGCCAGCAGCCCGCTGGGACAGGGAGGTGGCAACGAGCAGTACTTC. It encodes CASSPLGQGGGNEQYF.

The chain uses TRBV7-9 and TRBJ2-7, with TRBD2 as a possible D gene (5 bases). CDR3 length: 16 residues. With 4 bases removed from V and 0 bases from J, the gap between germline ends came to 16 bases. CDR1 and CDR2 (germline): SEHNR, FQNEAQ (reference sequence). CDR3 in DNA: TGTGCCAGCAGCTCCTTCAACGGGGTAAGCTCCTACGAGCAGTACTTC. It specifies CASSSFNGVSSYEQYF.

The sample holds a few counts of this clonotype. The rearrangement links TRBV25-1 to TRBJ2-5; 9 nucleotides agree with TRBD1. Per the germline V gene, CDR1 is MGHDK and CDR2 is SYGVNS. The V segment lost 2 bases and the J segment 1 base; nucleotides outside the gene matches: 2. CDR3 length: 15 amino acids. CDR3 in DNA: TGTGCCAGCAGTGAAAGGGACAGGGTCCAAGAGACCCAGTACTTC. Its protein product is CASSERDRVQETQYF.

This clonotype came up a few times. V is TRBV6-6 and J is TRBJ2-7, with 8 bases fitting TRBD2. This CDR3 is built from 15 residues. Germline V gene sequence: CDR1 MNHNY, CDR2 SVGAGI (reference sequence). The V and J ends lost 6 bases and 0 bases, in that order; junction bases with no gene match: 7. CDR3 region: CASRYLGTSSYEQYF. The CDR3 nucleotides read TGTGCCAGCAGATACCTCGGGACTAGCTCCTACGAGCAGTACTTC.

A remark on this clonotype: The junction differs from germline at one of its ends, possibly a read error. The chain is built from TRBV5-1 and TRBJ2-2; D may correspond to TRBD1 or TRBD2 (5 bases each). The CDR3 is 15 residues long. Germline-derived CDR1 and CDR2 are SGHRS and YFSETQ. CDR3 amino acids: CTSSLAEGIPGELFF. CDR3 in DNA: TGCACCAGCAGCTTGGCCGAGGGGATCCCCGGGGAGCTGTTTTTT.

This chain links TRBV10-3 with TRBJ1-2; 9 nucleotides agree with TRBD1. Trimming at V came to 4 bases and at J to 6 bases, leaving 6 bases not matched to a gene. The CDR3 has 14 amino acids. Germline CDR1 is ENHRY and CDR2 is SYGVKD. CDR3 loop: CAISGDGTGNGYTF. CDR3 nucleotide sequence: TGTGCCATCAGTGGTGACGGGACAGGGAATGGCTACACCTTC.

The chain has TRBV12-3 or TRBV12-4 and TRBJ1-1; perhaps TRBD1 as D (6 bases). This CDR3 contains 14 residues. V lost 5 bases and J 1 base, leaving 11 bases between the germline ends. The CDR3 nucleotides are TGTGCCAGCAGTCACAGGGTGAGGAACACTGAAGCTTTCTTT. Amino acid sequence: CASSHRVRNTEAFF.

The CDR3 here is CASSPSPGYGYTF. The CDR3 DNA follows: TGTGCCAGCAGCCCTTCGCCAGGCTATGGCTACACCTTC. V is TRBV7-6 and J is TRBJ1-2; D uncertain. The germline gives CDR1 SGHVS, CDR2 FNYEAQ. The CDR3 consists of 13 residues. V was shortened by 5 bases and J by 4 bases, with 11 bases between the two germline ends.

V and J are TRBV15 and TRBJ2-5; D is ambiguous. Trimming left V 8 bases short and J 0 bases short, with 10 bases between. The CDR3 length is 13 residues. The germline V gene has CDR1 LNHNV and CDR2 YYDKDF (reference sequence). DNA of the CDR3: TGTGCCACCTCGTTGGGGAACCAAGAGACCCAGTACTTC. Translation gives CATSLGNQETQYF.

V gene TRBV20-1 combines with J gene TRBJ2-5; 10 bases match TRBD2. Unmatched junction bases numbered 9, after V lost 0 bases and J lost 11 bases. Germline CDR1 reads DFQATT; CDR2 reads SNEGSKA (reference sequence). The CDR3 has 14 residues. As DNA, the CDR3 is TGCAGTGCTAGAGATAGCGGGAGGCACAATGAGCAGTACTTC. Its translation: CSARDSGRHNEQYF.

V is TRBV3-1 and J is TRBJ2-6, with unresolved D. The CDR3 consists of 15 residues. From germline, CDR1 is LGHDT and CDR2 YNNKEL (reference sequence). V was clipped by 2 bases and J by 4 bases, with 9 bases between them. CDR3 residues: CASSQTSRGANVLTF. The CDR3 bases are TGTGCCAGCAGCCAAACCTCGAGGGGGGCCAACGTCCTGACTTTC.

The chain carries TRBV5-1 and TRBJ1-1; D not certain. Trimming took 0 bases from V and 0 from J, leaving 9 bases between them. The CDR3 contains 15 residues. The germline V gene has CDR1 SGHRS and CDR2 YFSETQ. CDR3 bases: TGCGCCAGCAGCTTGGTAGGGCTCATGAACACTGAAGCTTTCTTT. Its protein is CASSLVGLMNTEAFF.

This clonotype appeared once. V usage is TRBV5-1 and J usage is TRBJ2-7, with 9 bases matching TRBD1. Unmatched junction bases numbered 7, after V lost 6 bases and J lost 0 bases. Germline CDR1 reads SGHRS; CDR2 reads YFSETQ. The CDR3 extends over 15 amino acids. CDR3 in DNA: TGCGCCAGCAACAGGCCGGGACAGGGCTCCTACGAGCAGTACTTC. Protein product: CASNRPGQGSYEQYF.

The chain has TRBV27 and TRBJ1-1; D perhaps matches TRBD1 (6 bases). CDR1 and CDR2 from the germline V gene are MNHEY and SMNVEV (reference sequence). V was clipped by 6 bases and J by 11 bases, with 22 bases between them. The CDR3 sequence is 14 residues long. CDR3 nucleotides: TGTGCCAGCAGACCCCCAAACGCGGGGGGGGCGGCTTTCTTT. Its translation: CASRPPNAGGAAFF.

CDR3 bases: TGCAGTGCTAGAGTATGGACTAGCGATGAGCAGTTCTTC. It encodes CSARVWTSDEQFF. V is TRBV20-1 and J is TRBJ2-1, with 9 bases aligning to TRBD2. Germline CDR1 is DFQATT and CDR2 is SNEGSKA (reference sequence). There are 13 residues in the CDR3. Trimming took 1 base from V and 8 from J; bases not matched to a gene: 3.

CDR3 sequence: CASNDRAQEPQHF. CDR3 sequence (DNA): TGTGCCAGCAACGACCGGGCCCAAGAGCCCCAGCATTTT. The genes are TRBV6-1 and TRBJ1-5; D gene uncertain. The length of the CDR3 is 13 residues. The germline V gene encodes CDR1 MNHNS and CDR2 SASEGT. V shed 7 bases and J shed 8 bases, with 15 bases lying between them.

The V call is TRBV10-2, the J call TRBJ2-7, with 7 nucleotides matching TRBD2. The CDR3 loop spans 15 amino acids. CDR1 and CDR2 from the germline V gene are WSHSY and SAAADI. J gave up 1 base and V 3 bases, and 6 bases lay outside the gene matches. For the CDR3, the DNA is TGCGCCAGCAGTGACCCACGACTAGCTTCCTACGAGCAGTACTTC. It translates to CASSDPRLASYEQYF.

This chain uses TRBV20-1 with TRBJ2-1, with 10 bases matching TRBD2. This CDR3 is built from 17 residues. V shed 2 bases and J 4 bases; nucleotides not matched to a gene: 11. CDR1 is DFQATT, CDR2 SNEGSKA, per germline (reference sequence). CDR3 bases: TGCAGTGCTAGACTACCGGGACTAGCGCTTAAGTACAATGAGCAGTTCTTC. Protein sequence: CSARLPGLALKYNEQFF.

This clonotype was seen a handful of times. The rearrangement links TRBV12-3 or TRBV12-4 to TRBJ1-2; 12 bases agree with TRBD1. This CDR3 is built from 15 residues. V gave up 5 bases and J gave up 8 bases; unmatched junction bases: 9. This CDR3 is CASSPQGQGARGYTF. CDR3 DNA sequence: TGTGCCAGCAGTCCGCAGGGACAGGGGGCTAGGGGCTACACCTTC.

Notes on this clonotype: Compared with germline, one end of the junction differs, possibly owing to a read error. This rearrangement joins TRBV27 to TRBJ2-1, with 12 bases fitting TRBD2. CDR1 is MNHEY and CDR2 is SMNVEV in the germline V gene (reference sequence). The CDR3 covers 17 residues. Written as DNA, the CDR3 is TGTGCCAGCAGTTCTCCCCGAGGACTAGCGGGGTACAATGGGCAGTTCTTC. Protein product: CASSSPRGLAGYNGQFF.